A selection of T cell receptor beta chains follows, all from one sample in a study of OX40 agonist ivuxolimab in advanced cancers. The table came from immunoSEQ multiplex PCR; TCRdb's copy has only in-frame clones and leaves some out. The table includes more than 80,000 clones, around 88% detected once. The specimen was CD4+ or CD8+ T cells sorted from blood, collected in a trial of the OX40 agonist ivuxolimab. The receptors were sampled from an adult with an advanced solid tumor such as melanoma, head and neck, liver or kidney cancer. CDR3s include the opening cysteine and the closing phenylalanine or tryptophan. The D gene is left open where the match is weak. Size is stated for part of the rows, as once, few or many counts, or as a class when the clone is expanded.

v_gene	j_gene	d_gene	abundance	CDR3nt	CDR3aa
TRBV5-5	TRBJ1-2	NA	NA	TGTGCCAGCAGCTTGGCCCAGGGAGGGTATGGCTACACCTTC	CASSLAQGGYGYTF
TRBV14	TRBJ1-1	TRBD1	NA	TGTGCCAGCAGCCCCCCGGTCAGGGGGAATAAGTTTTTCTTT	CASSPPVRGNKFFF
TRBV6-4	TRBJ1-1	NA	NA	TGTGCCAGCAGAAGAGCCCAGGGCGAAATGTTCGAAGCTTTCTTT	CASRRAQGEMFEAFF
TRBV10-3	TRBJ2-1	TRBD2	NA	TGTGCCATCAGTGAGCGAAGGGGCGGGAGTTACAATGAGCAGTTCTTC	CAISERRGGSYNEQFF
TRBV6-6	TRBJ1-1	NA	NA	TGTGCCAGCAGTTACTATGGGCAGGGAAGGGAAGCTTTCTTT	CASSYYGQGREAFF
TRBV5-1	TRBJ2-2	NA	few	TGCGCCAGCAGTTTACAGCCGGACACCGGGGAGCTGTTTTTT	CASSLQPDTGELFF
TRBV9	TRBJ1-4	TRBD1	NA	TGTGCCAGCAGCACTGGGACAGGATTTAATGAAAAACTGTTTTTT	CASSTGTGFNEKLFF
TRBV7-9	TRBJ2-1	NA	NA	TGTGCCAGCAGCTTTAAATTGGGGAGCAGCCACACGACCGATGAGCAGTTCTTC	CASSFKLGSSHTTDEQFF
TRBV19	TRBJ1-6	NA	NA	TGTGCCAGCAGACTTAAGCCAGTCTCGAGCTCCTATAATTCACCCCTCCACTTT	CASRLKPVSSSYNSPLHF
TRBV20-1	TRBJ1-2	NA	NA	TGCAGTGCAGCTGTAAACTATGGCTACACCTTC	CSAAVNYGYTF
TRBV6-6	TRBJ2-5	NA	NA	TGTGCCAGCAGTTCTAAAGAGACCCAGTACTTC	CASSSKETQYF
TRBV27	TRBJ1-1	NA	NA	TGTGCCAGCAGTTCAAATCCTCTCGGGACGGCTGAAGCTTTCTTT	CASSSNPLGTAEAFF
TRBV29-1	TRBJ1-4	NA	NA	TGCAGCGTTGGGGAACGAGGGGTAGTCGGTGAAAAACTGTTTTTT	CSVGERGVVGEKLFF
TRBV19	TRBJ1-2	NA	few	TGTGCCACCTCCAGGGCCGGGACGGGAAATGGCTACACCTTC	CATSRAGTGNGYTF
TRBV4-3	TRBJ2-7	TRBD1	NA	TGCGCCAGCAGCCAGGGGGTGGGAGGACAGGGTAACCACGAGCAGTACTTC	CASSQGVGGQGNHEQYF
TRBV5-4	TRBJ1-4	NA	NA	TGTGCCAGCAGCTTGGACAGCCAGAATGAAAAACTGTTTTTT	CASSLDSQNEKLFF
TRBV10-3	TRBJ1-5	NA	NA	TGTGCCATCAGGGCCACAGATAGCAATCAGCCCCAGCATTTT	CAIRATDSNQPQHF
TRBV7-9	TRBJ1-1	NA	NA	TGTGCCAGCAGTTCACTCGGGGGGGTAGGGACCACTGAAGCTTTCTTT	CASSSLGGVGTTEAFF
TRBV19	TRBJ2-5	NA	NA	TGTGCCAGTAGTACCCGCACCGGGGGACAAGAGACCCAGTACTTC	CASSTRTGGQETQYF
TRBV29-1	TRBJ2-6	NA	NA	TGCAGCGTTCCTGAACCTGGGGCCAACGTCCTGACTTTC	CSVPEPGANVLTF
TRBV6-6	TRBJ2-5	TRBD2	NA	TGTGCCAGCAGCAGGACTAGAGAAGAGACCCAGTACTTC	CASSRTREETQYF
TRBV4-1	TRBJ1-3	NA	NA	TGCGCCAGCAGTCTGGGCCTTCATCTCTCTGGAAACACCATATATTTT	CASSLGLHLSGNTIYF
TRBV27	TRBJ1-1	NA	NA	TGTGCCAGCAGTTTCCGCCCGGACAAGGGCACTGAAGCTTTCTTT	CASSFRPDKGTEAFF
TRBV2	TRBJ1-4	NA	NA	TGTGCCAGCAGTGTACGGCAGGGGAATGAAAAACTGTTTTTT	CASSVRQGNEKLFF
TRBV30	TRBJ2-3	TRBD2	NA	TGTGCCTGGAATCGGGGGGAGAACACAGATACGCAGTATTTT	CAWNRGENTDTQYF
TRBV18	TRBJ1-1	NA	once	TGTGCCAGCTCACCCCTGCCCCAGAACACTGAAGCTTTCTTT	CASSPLPQNTEAFF
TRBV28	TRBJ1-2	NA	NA	TGTGCCAGCAGCAGATACGGGGAGGTAGCTAACTATGGCTACACCTTC	CASSRYGEVANYGYTF